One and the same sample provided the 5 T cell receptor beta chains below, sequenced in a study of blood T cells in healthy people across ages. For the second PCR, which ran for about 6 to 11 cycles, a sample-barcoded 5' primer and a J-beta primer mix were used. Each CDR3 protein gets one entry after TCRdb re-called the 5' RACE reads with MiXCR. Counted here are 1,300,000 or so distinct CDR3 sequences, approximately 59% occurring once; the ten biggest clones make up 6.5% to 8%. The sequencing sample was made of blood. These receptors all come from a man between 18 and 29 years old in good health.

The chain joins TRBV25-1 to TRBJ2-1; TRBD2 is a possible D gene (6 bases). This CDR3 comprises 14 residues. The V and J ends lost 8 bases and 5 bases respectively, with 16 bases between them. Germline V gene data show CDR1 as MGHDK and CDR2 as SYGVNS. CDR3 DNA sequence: TGTGCCAGCCTACGGGCGGGACTCGACAATGAGCAGTTCTTC. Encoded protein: CASLRAGLDNEQFF.

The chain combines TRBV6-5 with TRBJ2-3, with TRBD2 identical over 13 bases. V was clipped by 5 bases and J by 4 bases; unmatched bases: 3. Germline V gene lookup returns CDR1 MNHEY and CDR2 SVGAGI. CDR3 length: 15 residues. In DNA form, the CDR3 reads TGTGCCAGCAGTCGGACTAGCGGGAGCTCAGATACGCAGTATTTT. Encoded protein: CASSRTSGSSDTQYF.

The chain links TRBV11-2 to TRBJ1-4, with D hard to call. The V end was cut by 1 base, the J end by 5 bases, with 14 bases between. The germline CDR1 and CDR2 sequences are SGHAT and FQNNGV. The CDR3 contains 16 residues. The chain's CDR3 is CASSLGAGVTNEKLFF. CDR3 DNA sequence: TGTGCCAGCAGCTTAGGGGCAGGCGTTACCAATGAAAAACTGTTTTTT.

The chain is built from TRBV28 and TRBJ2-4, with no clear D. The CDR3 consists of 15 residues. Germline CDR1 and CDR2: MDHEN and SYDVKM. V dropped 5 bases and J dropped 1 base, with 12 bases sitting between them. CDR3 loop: CASSPKGSAKNIQYF. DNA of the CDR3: TGTGCCAGCAGTCCCAAGGGTTCGGCCAAAAACATTCAGTACTTC. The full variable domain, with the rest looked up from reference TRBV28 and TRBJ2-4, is DVKVTQSSRYLVKRTGEKVFLECVQDMDHENMFWYRQDPGLGLRLIYFSYDVKMKEKGDIPEGYSVSREKKERFSLILESASTNQTSMYLCASSPKGSAKNIQYFGAGTRLSVL.

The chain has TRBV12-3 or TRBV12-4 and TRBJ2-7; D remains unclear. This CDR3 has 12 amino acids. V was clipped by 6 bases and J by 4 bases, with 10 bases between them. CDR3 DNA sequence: TGTGCCAGCAGGAACCAAGGGTACGAGCAGTACTTC. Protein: CASRNQGYEQYF.